The 17 T cell receptor beta chains below all came from one sample that was sequenced in a study of tissue T cells after allogeneic stem cell transplantation. TCRdb's table, derived via immunoSEQ multiplex PCR, lists solely in-frame clones and lacks some. Altogether 5,000 to 7,500 clones are present, roughly 49% being singletons, with the ten largest covering around two fifths. Time point of the sample: mouse harvest day 14 after allogeneic transplant. Mouse grafts combined 10^7 T-cell-depleted bone marrow cells with 10^6 splenic CD5+ T cells. The material sequenced was gut tissue. These receptors all come from a female BALB/c mouse given C57BL/6 T cells with graft-versus-host disease after an allogeneic hematopoietic cell transplant.

This clone was seen more than once but under ten times. Gene names follow the mouse nomenclature. The read finishes 1 residue shy of the CDR3 end, and the germline J gene is used to complete it. The chain recombines TRBV26 with TRBJ2-5; D unclear. From germline, CDR1 is KGHPV and CDR2 FQNQEV (reference sequence). The germline V and J ends were trimmed by 3 bases and 5 bases, with 9 bases remaining between them. CDR3 length: 13 amino acids. The CDR3 is CASSLVSPDTQYF. The CDR3 DNA, read in part, is TGTGCCAGCAGTCTCGTCAGTCCAGACACCCAGTAC.

The sample holds a few counts of this clone. Germline and genes: mouse. The read ends 1 residue early relative to the CDR3; the germline J gene fills the gap. The chain combines TRBV26 with TRBJ2-7; weak D call: TRBD1 (7 bases). The CDR3 length is 15 residues. V dropped 0 bases and J dropped 3 bases, with 12 bases sitting between them. CDR1 KGHPV and CDR2 FQNQEV come from the germline V gene (reference sequence). CDR3 in amino acids: CASSLSGGSFYEQYF. Incomplete CDR3 DNA: TGTGCCAGCAGTCTGTCAGGGGGCTCCTTCTATGAACAGTAC.

Comments on this clone: Gene names and germline refer to mouse. The read stops 1 residue short of the end of the CDR3; the missing end is completed from the germline J gene. The chain recombines TRBV3 with TRBJ2-4, with D uncertain. This CDR3 contains 14 residues. In germline, CDR1 is SNHLY, CDR2 FYNGKV (reference sequence). V lost 4 bases and J lost 0, with 8 bases in between. The DNA read from the CDR3 is TGTGCCAGCAGCTCCCCACCCAGTCAAAACACCTTGTAC. This encodes CASSSPPSQNTLY. The complete CDR3 protein is CASSSPPSQNTLYF.

Concerning this clone itself: Genes here carry mouse names. This CDR3 reads CASSSRDRGRQNTLYF. CDR3 bases read: TGTGCCAGCAGCTCCCGGGACAGGGGGCGTCAAAACACCTTGTAC. J is TRBJ2-4 and V is TRBV4, with 12 bases lining up with TRBD1. The read is 1 residue too short to cover the CDR3 end, so that end is filled in from the germline J gene. V gave up 4 bases and J gave up 1 base; unmatched junction bases: 3. Germline V gene lookup returns CDR1 LGHDT and CDR2 YNNKQL (reference sequence). This CDR3 region has 16 residues.

Details on this clone: Genes and germline come from the mouse. The missing CDR3 end, 1 residue past where the read stops, is filled in from the germline J gene. The V and J genes are TRBV23 and TRBJ2-4. CDR1 KGHTA and CDR2 FQNQQP come from the germline V gene. This CDR3 is 12 amino acids long. The sequenced part of the CDR3 DNA is TGCTCCAGCAGTCAGGGGAGGAACACCTTGTAC. The encoded protein is CSSSQGRNTLY. The whole CDR3 sequence is CSSSQGRNTLYF.

This clone was found once. Mouse names are used for the genes. The DNA ends 1 residue before the CDR3 does, and the rest of the CDR3 is filled in from the germline J gene. The rearrangement uses TRBV1 and TRBJ1-2, with 8 nucleotides matching TRBD1. This CDR3 is built from 15 residues. Unmatched junction bases numbered 2, after V lost 2 bases and J lost 0 bases. Germline V gene sequence: CDR1 NSQYPW, CDR2 LRSPGD (reference sequence). The covered CDR3 bases are TGCACCTGCAGTGCACGGGACAGGACAAACTCCGACTACACC. This translates into CTCSARDRTNSDYT. Given in full, the CDR3 is CTCSARDRTNSDYTF.

Comment on this clone: Mouse gene names apply. The read is 1 residue too short to cover the CDR3 end, so that end is filled in from the germline J gene. The chain joins TRBV3 to TRBJ1-5; D gene uncertain. Per germline, CDR1 SNHLY and CDR2 FYNGKV (reference sequence). The CDR3 loop spans 14 amino acids. Trimming stripped 5 bases from V and 0 bases from J, with 8 bases between. CDR3 bases read: TGTGCCAGCAGCCCTGACATTAACAACCAGGCTCCGCTT. Protein product: CASSPDINNQAPL. The full CDR3 reads CASSPDINNQAPLF.

The sample holds a few counts of this clone. The genes are named according to mouse. Read data end 1 residue before the CDR3 end; the end is taken from the germline J gene. This chain joins TRBV3 and TRBJ1-1; 7 bases fit TRBD1. The CDR3 is 14 residues long. After removal of 5 bases from V and 0 bases from J, the junction contained 3 bases not matched to a gene. The germline V gene has CDR1 SNHLY and CDR2 FYNGKV (reference sequence). CDR3 bases read: TGTGCCAGCAGCCCGGGACAGCCAAACACAGAAGTCTTC. Amino acids: CASSPGQPNTEVF. The whole CDR3 is CASSPGQPNTEVFF. The full variable domain, in which reference TRBV3 and TRBJ1-1 provide the parts outside the CDR3, is GPKVLQIPSHQIIDMGQMVTLNCDPVSNHLYFYWYKQILGQQMEFLVNFYNGKVMEKSKLFKDQFSVERPDGSYFTLKIQPTALEDSAVYFCASSPGQPNTEVFFGKGTRLTVV.

By frequency in the sample, this clone is medium-sized. Mouse gene names apply. Sequencing ends 1 residue short of the CDR3 end; the germline J gene provides the rest. The chain recombines TRBV12-1 with TRBJ1-1, with D unclear. Germline V CDR1 and CDR2: SGHSN, HYEKVE. The length of the CDR3 is 12 residues. V was shortened by 3 bases and J by 1 base, with 5 bases between the two germline ends. This chain's CDR3 is CASSAGNTEVFF. Partial CDR3 DNA: TGTGCCAGCTCTGCAGGGAACACAGAAGTCTTC.

For this clone: Germline and genes here are mouse. The read terminates 1 residue ahead of where the CDR3 ends, so the germline J gene completes it. The chain has TRBV26 and TRBJ1-3; a possible D gene is TRBD1 (6 bases). The V and J ends lost 5 bases and 3 bases respectively, with 8 bases between them. Germline V gene lookup returns CDR1 KGHPV and CDR2 FQNQEV (reference sequence). This CDR3 spans 13 amino acids. The CDR3 bases that were read are TGTGCCAGCAGTTCAGGGGATGGAAATACGCTCTAT. It codes for CASSSGDGNTLY. The full-length CDR3 reads as CASSSGDGNTLYF. The variable domain in full, completed from reference TRBV26 and TRBJ1-3, reads NSKVIQTPRYLVKGQGQKAKMRCIPEKGHPVVFWYQQNKNNEFKFLINFQNQEVLQQIDMTEKRFSAECPSNSPCSLEIQSSEAGDSALYLCASSSGDGNTLYFGEGSRLIVV.

On this clone itself: All gene names here are mouse names. The read ends 1 residue before the CDR3 terminus; that terminus is restored from the germline J gene. The rearrangement joins TRBV26 to TRBJ1-1, with 8 bases aligning to TRBD1. V trimming: 3 bases; J trimming: 6 bases; junction bases outside the gene matches: 0. Germline values: CDR1 KGHPV, CDR2 FQNQEV (reference sequence). The CDR3 is made up of 12 amino acids. The CDR3 loop reads CASSLRGPEVFF. The covered CDR3 bases are TGTGCCAGCAGTCTCAGGGGGCCAGAAGTCTTC.

This clone came up a few times. Gene names and germline match the mouse. The read finishes 1 residue shy of the CDR3 end, and the germline J gene is used to complete it. The rearrangement uses TRBV2 and TRBJ2-7, with D unclear. The CDR3 runs 13 residues. Germline values: CDR1 LGHNA, CDR2 YSYQKL. V shed 0 bases and J shed 2 bases, with 5 bases lying between them. CDR3 residues: CASSQDLPYEQYF. The covered CDR3 bases are TGTGCCAGCAGCCAAGATTTACCCTATGAACAGTAC.

This clone turned up a few times. Gene names and germline refer to mouse. The read comes to an end 1 residue before the CDR3 does, leaving the germline J gene to fill in the end. The V gene is TRBV26, the J gene TRBJ2-7; possibly TRBD2 for D (7 bases). Trimming pared 1 base from V and 7 bases from J, leaving 11 bases between. The CDR3 spans 13 residues. Germline CDR1 reads KGHPV; CDR2 reads FQNQEV (reference sequence). The covered CDR3 bases are TGTGCCAGCAGTCTGTGGGGGGCGCGGGAACAGTAC. Protein: CASSLWGAREQY. In full, the CDR3 reads CASSLWGAREQYF.

For this clone: Each gene name is a mouse one. The read terminates 1 residue ahead of where the CDR3 ends, so the germline J gene completes it. This chain connects TRBV12-2 to TRBJ2-1, with 8 bases aligning to TRBD2. Trimming cost V 2 bases and J 1 base; bases outside gene matches: 0. CDR1 is SGHLS, CDR2 HYDKME, per germline. This CDR3 contains 14 residues. The DNA read from the CDR3 is TGTGCCAGCTCTCGGGACTGGAACTATGCTGAGCAGTTC. Translating it yields CASSRDWNYAEQF. The full CDR3 protein is CASSRDWNYAEQFF.

Points on this clone: Mouse gene names and germline throughout. The read halts 1 residue ahead of the CDR3 end, with the missing end drawn from the germline J gene. The chain carries TRBV12-1 and TRBJ2-5; no reliable D call. Germline CDR1 is SGHSN and CDR2 is HYEKVE. There are 14 residues in the CDR3. Trimming removed 2 bases from V and 0 bases from J, with 8 bases in between. The CDR3 DNA, read in part, is TGTGCCAGCTCTCCCAAATTTAACCAAGACACCCAGTAC. Encoded protein: CASSPKFNQDTQY. The whole CDR3 reads CASSPKFNQDTQYF. The full variable domain, in which reference TRBV12-1 and TRBJ2-5 provide the parts outside the CDR3, is DSGVVQSPRHIIKEKGGRSVLTCIPISGHSNVVWYQQTLGKELKFLIQHYEKVERDKGFLPSRFSVQQFDDYHSEMNMSALELEDSAMYFCASSPKFNQDTQYFGPGTRLLVL.

For this clone: The genes and germline here are from mouse. The read falls 1 residue short of the CDR3 end, and the missing part is taken from the germline J gene. This chain uses TRBV16 with TRBJ2-7; no firm D call. The germline CDR1 and CDR2 sequences are SGHSA and FRNQAP. V was clipped by 3 bases and J by 0 bases, with 0 bases between them. The CDR3 has 11 amino acids. Here the CDR3 reads CASSFSYEQYF. CDR3 bases read: TGTGCAAGCAGCTTCTCCTATGAACAGTAC. Full variable domain (remainder filled in from reference TRBV16 and TRBJ2-7): NAGVIQTPRHKVTGKGQEATLWCEPISGHSAVFWYRQTIVQGLEFLTYFRNQAPIDDSGMPKERFSAQMPNQSHSTLKIQSTQPQDSAVYLCASSFSYEQYFGPGTRLTVL.

With regard to this clone: Genes and germline are mouse. The CDR3 is cut off 1 residue early in the read; its end comes from the germline J gene. The chain uses TRBV15 and TRBJ2-3; 8 nucleotides match TRBD2. The CDR3 runs 13 residues. Germline lookup yields CDR1 SGHND and CDR2 FRSKSL. Trimming removed 8 bases from V and 3 bases from J; junction bases left unmatched: 4. The sequenced part of the CDR3 DNA is TGTGCCAGCCGGGCTGGGGGGGCAGAAACGCTGTAT. This encodes CASRAGGAETLY. The whole CDR3 sequence is CASRAGGAETLYF.